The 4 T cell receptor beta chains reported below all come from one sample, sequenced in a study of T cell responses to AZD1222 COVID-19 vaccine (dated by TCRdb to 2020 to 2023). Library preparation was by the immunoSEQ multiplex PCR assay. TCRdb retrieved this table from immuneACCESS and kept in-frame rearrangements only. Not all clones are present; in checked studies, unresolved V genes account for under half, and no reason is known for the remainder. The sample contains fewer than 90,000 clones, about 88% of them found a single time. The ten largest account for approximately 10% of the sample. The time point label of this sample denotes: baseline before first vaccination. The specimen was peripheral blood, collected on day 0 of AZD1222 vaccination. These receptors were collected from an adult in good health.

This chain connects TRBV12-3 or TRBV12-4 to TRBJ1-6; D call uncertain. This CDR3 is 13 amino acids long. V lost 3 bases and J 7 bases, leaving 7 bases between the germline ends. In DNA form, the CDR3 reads TGTGCCAGCAGTTTGAGCCGAAATTCACCCCTCCACTTT. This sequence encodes CASSLSRNSPLHF.

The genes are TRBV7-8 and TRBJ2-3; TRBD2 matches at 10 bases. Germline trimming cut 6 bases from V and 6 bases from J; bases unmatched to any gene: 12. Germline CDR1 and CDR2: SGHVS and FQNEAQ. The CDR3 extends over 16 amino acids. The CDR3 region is CASSSGQAGGPDTQYF. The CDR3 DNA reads TGTGCCAGCAGTTCGGGACAAGCGGGGGGGCCGGATACGCAGTATTTT.

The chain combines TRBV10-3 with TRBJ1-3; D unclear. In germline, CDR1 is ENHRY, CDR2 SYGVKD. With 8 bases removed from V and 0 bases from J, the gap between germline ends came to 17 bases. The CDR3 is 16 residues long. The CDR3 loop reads CAIASGVESSGNTIYF. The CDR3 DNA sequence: TGTGCCATCGCGTCTGGGGTCGAGAGCTCTGGAAACACCATATATTTT.

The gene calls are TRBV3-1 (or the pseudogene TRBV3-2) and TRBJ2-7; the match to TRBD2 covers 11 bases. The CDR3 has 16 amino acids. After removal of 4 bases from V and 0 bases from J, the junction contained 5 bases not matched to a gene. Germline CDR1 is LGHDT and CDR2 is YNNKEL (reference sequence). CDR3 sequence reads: CASSPLAGGTSYEQYF. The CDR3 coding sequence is TGTGCCAGCAGCCCTCTAGCGGGAGGAACCTCCTACGAGCAGTACTTC.